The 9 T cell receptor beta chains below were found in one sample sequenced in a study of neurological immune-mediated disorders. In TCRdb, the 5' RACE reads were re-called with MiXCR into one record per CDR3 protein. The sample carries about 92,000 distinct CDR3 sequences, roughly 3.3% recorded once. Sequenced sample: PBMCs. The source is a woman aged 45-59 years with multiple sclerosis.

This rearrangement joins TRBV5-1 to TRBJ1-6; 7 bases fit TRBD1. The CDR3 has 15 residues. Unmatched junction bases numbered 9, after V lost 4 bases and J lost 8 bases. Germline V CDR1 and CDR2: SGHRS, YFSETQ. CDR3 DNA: TGCGCCAGCAGCGCGAGGACTGGGACAGATTCACCCCTCCACTTT. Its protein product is CASSARTGTDSPLHF.

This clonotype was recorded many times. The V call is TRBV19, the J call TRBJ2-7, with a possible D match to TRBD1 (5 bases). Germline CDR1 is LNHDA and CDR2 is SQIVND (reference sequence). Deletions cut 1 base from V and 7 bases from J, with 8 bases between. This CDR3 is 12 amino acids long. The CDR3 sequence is CASSIGGREQYF. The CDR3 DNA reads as TGTGCCAGTAGTATAGGGGGCCGTGAGCAGTACTTC. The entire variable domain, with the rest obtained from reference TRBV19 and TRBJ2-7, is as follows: DGGITQSPKYLFRKEGQNVTLSCEQNLNHDAMYWYRQDPGQGLRLIYYSQIVNDFQKGDIAEGYSVSREKKESFPLTVTSAQKNPTAFYLCASSIGGREQYFGPGTRLTVT.

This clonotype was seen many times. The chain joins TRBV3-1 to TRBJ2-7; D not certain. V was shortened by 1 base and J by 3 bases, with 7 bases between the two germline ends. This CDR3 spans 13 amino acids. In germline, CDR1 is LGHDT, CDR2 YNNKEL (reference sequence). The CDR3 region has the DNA TGTGCCAGCAGCCAAGCTGAGAACTACGAGCAGTACTTC. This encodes CASSQAENYEQYF.

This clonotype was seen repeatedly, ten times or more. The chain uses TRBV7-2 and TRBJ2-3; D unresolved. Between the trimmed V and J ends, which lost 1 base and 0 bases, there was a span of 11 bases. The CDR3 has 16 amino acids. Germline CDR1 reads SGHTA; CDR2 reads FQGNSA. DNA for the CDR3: TGTGCCAGCAGCTTAGGTCAGTCTACCAGCACAGATACGCAGTATTTT. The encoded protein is CASSLGQSTSTDTQYF.

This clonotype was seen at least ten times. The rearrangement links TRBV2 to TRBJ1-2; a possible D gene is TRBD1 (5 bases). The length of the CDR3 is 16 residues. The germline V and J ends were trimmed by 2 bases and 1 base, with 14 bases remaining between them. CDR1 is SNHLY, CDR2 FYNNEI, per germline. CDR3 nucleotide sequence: TGTGCCAGCAGTGAAAATTTGCGACAGCGTAACTATGGCTACACCTTC. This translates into CASSENLRQRNYGYTF.

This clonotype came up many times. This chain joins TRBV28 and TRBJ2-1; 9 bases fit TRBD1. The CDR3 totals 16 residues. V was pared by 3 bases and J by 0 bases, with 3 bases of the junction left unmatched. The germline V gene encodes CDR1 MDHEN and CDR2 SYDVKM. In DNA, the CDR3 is TGTGCCAGCAGTTTGCTGGACAGGGGCTCCTACAATGAGCAGTTCTTC. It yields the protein CASSLLDRGSYNEQFF.

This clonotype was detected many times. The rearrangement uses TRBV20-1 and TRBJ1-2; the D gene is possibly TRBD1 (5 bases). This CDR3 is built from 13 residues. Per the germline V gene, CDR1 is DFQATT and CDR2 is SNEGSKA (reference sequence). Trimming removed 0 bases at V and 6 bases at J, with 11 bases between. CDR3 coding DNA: TGCAGTGCTAGAGATGGGGCAGGGAATGGCTACACCTTC. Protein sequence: CSARDGAGNGYTF.

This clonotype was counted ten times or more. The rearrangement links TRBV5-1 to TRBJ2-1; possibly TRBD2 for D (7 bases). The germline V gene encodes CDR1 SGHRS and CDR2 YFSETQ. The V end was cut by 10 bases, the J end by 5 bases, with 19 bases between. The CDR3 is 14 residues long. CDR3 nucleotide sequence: TGCGCCTCCCAACGGGGGGCGGGGAACAATGAGCAGTTCTTC. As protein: CASQRGAGNNEQFF.

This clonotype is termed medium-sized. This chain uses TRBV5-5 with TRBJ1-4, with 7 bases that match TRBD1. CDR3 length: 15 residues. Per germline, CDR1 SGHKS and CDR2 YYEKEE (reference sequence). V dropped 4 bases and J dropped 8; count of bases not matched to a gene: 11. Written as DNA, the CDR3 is TGTGCCAGCAGCGAAGACAGGGTTGCAAGGGAAAAACTGTTTTTT. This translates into CASSEDRVAREKLFF.